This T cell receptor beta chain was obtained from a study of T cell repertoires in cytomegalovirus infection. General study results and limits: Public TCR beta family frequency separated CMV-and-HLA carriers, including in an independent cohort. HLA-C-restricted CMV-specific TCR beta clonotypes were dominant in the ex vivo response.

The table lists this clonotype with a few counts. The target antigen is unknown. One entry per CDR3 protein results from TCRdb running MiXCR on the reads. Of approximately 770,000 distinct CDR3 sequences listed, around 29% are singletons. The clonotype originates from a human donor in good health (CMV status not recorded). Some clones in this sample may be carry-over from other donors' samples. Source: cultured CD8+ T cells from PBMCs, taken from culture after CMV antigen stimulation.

CDR3 amino acids: CSARDARTEAFF. CDR3 nucleotides: TGCAGTGCTAGAGATGCAAGGACTGAAGCTTTCTTT. This sequence joins TRBV20-1 and TRBJ1-1; D not resolved. Trimming took 0 bases from V and 5 from J, leaving 7 bases between them. This CDR3 contains 12 residues. Looked up from germline, CDR1 is DFQATT and CDR2 is SNEGSKA (reference sequence).